One TCR beta chain is described in this entry. The source of the sample is a study of cytomegalovirus exposure and HLA in healthy donors. For the study at large: An earlier analysis found some 120 million unique TCR beta sequences from approximately 170 million T cells.

In the PCR, 60 Vbeta and 13 Jbeta primers were used. Method: immunoSEQ multiplex PCR; TCRdb's copy keeps in-frame clones and lacks some. The table lists 150,000 to 200,000 clones, under 80% of them singletons. From germline, CDR1 is SGHVS and CDR2 FQNEAQ. This CDR3 spans 15 amino acids. V was clipped by 1 base and J by 2 bases; unmatched bases: 3. The chain uses TRBV7-8 and TRBJ2-5, with TRBD1 matching over 8 bases. The sequence derives from a female donor in good health and CMV-seronegative. The source material was PBMCs. The CDR3 loop reads CASSLETGAQETQYF. CDR3 in DNA: TGTGCCAGCAGCTTAGAGACAGGGGCTCAAGAGACCCAGTACTTC.